This T cell receptor beta chain was sequenced during a study of T cell repertoires in cytomegalovirus infection. Study at large: Based on public TCR beta signatures, there were indications of CMV infection and of a matching HLA type.

This CDR3 region has 17 residues. Germline V gives CDR1 DFQATT, CDR2 SNEGSKA (reference sequence). V was clipped by 0 bases and J by 7 bases; unmatched bases: 10. This clonotype was counted ten times or more. Its cognate antigen is unknown. Via MiXCR, TCRdb re-called the reads, giving one row per CDR3 protein. The sample lists 200,000 to 300,000 distinct CDR3 sequences, 10% to 15% seen once, with 1.6% in the top ten. Study observations and caveats: CMV-specific TCR beta clonotypes restricted by HLA-C dominated the ex vivo response. Carriers of CMV and the relevant HLA type were discriminated by public TCR beta frequency.

The sequencing input was PBMCs. The source of this sequence is a human donor in good health (CMV status not recorded). Some clones in this sample may be carry-over from other donors' samples. The chain recombines TRBV20-1 with TRBJ1-6; the match to TRBD1 covers 9 bases. Here the CDR3 DNA reads TGCAGTGCTAGAGATGGAGCCGCCGACAGGGGGAATTCACCCCTCCACTTT. Translation: CSARDGAADRGNSPLHF.